These T cell receptor beta chains were read from a single sample in a study of cytomegalovirus exposure and HLA in healthy donors. The method was immunoSEQ multiplex PCR; TCRdb's version includes in-frame clones alone and lacks a portion of them. The sample totals roughly 54,000 clones; its top ten clones hold more than 10%. The sample taken for sequencing was PBMCs. These TCRs come from a woman aged 30 to 39 in good health and CMV-seropositive. Each CDR3 is given with its conserved first and last residue. Clone sizes are given selectively: once, few, many, or a class where the clone is expanded.

V: TRBV27; size: NA; J: TRBJ2-1; CDR3: CASSLFGQTEQFF
V: TRBV25-1; size: NA; J: TRBJ2-7; CDR3: CASGTGDEQYF
V: TRBV30; size: NA; J: TRBJ2-7; CDR3: CAWSLKDSPYEQYF
V: TRBV10-3; size: NA; J: TRBJ1-1; CDR3: CAIRGQGGDGTEAFF
V: TRBV30; size: NA; J: TRBJ2-1; CDR3: CACGTGGVAGPLRGQFF
V: TRBV7-9; size: NA; J: TRBJ2-7; CDR3: CASSQGLAGWGSSYEQYF
V: TRBV4-2; size: NA; J: TRBJ2-4; CDR3: CASSPGGIQYF
V: TRBV9; size: NA; J: TRBJ2-7; CDR3: CASSVGTGASYEQYF
V: TRBV4-1; size: NA; J: TRBJ2-5; CDR3: CASSQHPTSASQETQYF
V: TRBV7-9; size: NA; J: TRBJ1-2; CDR3: CASSSLGGRLGYGYTF
V: TRBV27; size: NA; J: TRBJ2-1; CDR3: CASSLSQGYLLNEQFF
V: TRBV4-1; size: NA; J: TRBJ2-3; CDR3: CASSPSGAYYSTDTQYF
V: TRBV7-8; size: NA; J: TRBJ1-5; CDR3: CASSLAGGQPQHF
V: TRBV6-5; size: NA; J: TRBJ1-1; CDR3: CASSYRDTEAFF
V: TRBV9; size: NA; J: TRBJ2-7; CDR3: CASSVGGTGFHEQYF
V: TRBV30; size: NA; J: TRBJ2-3; CDR3: CAWSTGWADTQYF
V: TRBV10-3; size: NA; J: TRBJ1-2; CDR3: CAISESIRGAGGYGYTF
V: TRBV7-8; size: NA; J: TRBJ2-2; CDR3: CASSLSPPRTGELFF
V: TRBV10-3; size: NA; J: TRBJ2-1; CDR3: CAIAGSSYNEQFF
V: TRBV11-2; size: NA; J: TRBJ2-7; CDR3: CASSGTSGGIYEQYF
V: TRBV6-1; size: NA; J: TRBJ2-7; CDR3: CAISVGLAGVASYEQYF
V: TRBV9; size: NA; J: TRBJ1-4; CDR3: CASSGQNEKLFF
V: TRBV7-9; size: NA; J: TRBJ1-1; CDR3: CASSSYGKAFF
V: TRBV2; size: NA; J: TRBJ1-2; CDR3: CASWTGEGGYTF
V: TRBV9; size: NA; J: TRBJ2-2; CDR3: CASSVAGSNTGELFF
V: TRBV2; size: NA; J: TRBJ1-1; CDR3: CAAHLSTEAFF
V: TRBV19; size: medium-sized; J: TRBJ1-2; CDR3: CASYPGTGVGYGYTF
V: TRBV4-2; size: NA; J: TRBJ2-1; CDR3: CASSRTTSGVENEQFF